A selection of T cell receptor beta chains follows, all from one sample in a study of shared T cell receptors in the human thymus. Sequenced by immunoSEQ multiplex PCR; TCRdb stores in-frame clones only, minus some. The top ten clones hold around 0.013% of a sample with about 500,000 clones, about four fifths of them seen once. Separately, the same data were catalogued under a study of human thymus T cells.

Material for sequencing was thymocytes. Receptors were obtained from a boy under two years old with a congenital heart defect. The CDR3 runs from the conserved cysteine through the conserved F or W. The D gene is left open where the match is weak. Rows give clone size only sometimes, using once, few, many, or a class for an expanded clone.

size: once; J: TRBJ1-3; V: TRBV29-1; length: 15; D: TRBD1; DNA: TGCAGCGTTGCCCCGACAGGGGGCATTGGAAACACCATATATTTT; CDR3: CSVAPTGGIGNTIYF
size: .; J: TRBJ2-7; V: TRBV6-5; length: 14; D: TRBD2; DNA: TGTGCCAGCAGTTGGGAGGGAAATCGTCTCGAGCAGTACTTC; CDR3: CASSWEGNRLEQYF
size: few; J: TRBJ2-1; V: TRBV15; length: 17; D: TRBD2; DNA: TGTGCCACCAGCAGGGAGGGGGGACTAGCGGTCCACAATGAGCAGTTCTTC; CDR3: CATSREGGLAVHNEQFF
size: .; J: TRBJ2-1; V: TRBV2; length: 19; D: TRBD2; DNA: TGTGCCAGGGGAAGGGACTACCTGGTCGGGAGGCAGTATAGCAATGAGCAGTTCTTC; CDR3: CARGRDYLVGRQYSNEQFF
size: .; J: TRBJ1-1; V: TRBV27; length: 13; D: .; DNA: TGTGCCAGCAGCTCCGGGGGGGGCCCTGAAGCTTTCTTT; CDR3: CASSSGGGPEAFF
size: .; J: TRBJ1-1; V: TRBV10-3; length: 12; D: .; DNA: TGTGCCACCAGGGGTCGGGGCACTGAAGCTTTCTTT; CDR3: CATRGRGTEAFF
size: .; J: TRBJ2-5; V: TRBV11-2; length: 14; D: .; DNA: TGTGCCAGCAGCGGGCGGGGAGTGAAAGAGACCCAGTACTTC; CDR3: CASSGRGVKETQYF
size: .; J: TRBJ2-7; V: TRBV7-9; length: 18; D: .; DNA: TGTGCCAGCAGCCCAGGGGGGCGAGCGGGAGTCCTCCCCGACGAGCAGTACTTC; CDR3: CASSPGGRAGVLPDEQYF
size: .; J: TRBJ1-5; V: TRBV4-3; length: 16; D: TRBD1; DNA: TGCGCCAGCAGCCCCGGGACAGAGTATAGCAATCAGCCCCAGCATTTT; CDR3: CASSPGTEYSNQPQHF
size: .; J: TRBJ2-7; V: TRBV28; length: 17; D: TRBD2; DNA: TGTGCCAGCAGTTCCGGGACTAGCGGGAGGGCCGGTTACGAGCAGTACTTC; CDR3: CASSSGTSGRAGYEQYF
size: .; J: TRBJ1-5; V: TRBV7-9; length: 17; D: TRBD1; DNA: TGTGCCAGCAGTAAATCCAGGGGGCGCCGGGGCAATCAGCCCCAGCATTTT; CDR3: CASSKSRGRRGNQPQHF
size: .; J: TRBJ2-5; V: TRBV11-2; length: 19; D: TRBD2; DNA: TGTGCCAGCAGCTCAAAGCTCGGGACTAGCGGGAGGGAGAAGGAGACCCAGTACTTC; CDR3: CASSSKLGTSGREKETQYF
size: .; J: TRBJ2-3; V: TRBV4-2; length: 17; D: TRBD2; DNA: TGTGCCAGCAGCCACTGCGGGACTAGCGGGAGAACAGATACGCAGTATTTT; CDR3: CASSHCGTSGRTDTQYF
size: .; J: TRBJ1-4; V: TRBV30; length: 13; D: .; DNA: TGTGCCTGGGGCCCCGGAGGTTGGGAAAAACTGTTTTTT; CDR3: CAWGPGGWEKLFF
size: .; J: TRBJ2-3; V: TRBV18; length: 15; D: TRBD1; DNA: TGTGCCAGCTCACCACGGACAGGTTCGGCAGATACGCAGTATTTT; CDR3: CASSPRTGSADTQYF
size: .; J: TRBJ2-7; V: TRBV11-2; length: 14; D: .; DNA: TGTGCCAGCAGCCCGCCGGGGGACTCCTACGAGCAGTACTTC; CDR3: CASSPPGDSYEQYF
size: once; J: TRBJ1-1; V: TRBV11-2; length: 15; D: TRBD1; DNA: TGTGCCAGCAGCAAGAGACAGGGTATGGACACTGAAGCTTTCTTT; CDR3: CASSKRQGMDTEAFF
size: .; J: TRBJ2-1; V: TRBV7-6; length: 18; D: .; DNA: TGTGCCAGCACCCCGTGGAGGTCGAGACCTCCTTACTACAATGAGCAGTTCTTC; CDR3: CASTPWRSRPPYYNEQFF
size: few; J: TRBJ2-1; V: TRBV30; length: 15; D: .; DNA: TGTGCCTGGAGTCCCCCGGTAATCTCCTACAATGAGCAGTTCTTC; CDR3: CAWSPPVISYNEQFF
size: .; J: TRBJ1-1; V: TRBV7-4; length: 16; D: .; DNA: TGTGCCAGCAGCCCCCTCACGGGACACTTGAACACTGAAGCTTTCTTT; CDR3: CASSPLTGHLNTEAFF
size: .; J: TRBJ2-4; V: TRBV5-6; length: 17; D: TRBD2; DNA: TGTGCCAGCAGCCCCCAAGGGCGGGAGTGGATGGAGTACATTCAGTACTTC; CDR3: CASSPQGREWMEYIQYF
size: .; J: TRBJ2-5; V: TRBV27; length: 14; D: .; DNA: TGTGCCAGCAGTCGGGAGGGGGCGGGGGAGACCCAGTACTTC; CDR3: CASSREGAGETQYF
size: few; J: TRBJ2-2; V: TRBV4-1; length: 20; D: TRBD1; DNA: TGCGCCAGCAGCCAAGAAAGGCCCCGGGACAGGGTACCGAACACCGGGGAGCTGTTTTTT; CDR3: CASSQERPRDRVPNTGELFF
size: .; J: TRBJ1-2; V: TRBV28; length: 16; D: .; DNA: TGTGCCAGCAGCACCCCGGTACCTAGTTCTAACTATGGCTACACCTTC; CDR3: CASSTPVPSSNYGYTF
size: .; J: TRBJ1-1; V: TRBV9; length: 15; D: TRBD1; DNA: TGTGCCAGCAGCGTAGACGGGGCAGGGGGTAGTGAAGCTTTCTTT; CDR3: CASSVDGAGGSEAFF
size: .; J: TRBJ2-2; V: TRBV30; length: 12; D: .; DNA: TGTGCCTGGAGCCCTAACACCGGGGAGCTGTTTTTT; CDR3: CAWSPNTGELFF
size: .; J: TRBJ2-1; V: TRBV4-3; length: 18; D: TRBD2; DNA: TGCGCCAGCAGCCAAGATCCGACTAGCGGTTTCTCCTACAATGAGCAGTTCTTC; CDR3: CASSQDPTSGFSYNEQFF
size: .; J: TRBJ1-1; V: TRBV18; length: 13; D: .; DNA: TGTGCCAGCTCACAACCAGGGGATCCTGAAGCTTTCTTT; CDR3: CASSQPGDPEAFF
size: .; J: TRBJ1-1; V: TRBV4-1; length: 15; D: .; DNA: TGCGCCAGCAGCCAGGGCCCCGGGGGAGGCACTGAAGCTTTCTTT; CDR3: CASSQGPGGGTEAFF
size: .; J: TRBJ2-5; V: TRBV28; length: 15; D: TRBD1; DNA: TGTGCCAGCATCGGGACAGGGTCGGGCCAAGAGACCCAGTACTTC; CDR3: CASIGTGSGQETQYF
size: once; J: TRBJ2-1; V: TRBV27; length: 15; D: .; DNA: TGTGCCAGCATTCGAGAGGACGGGATCTACAATGAGCAGTTCTTC; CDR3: CASIREDGIYNEQFF
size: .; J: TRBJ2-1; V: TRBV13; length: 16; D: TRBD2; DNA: TGTGCCAGCAGCCGATCCACTAGCGGGAGGAGGGATGAGCAGTTCTTC; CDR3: CASSRSTSGRRDEQFF
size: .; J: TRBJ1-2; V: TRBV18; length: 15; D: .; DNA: TGTGCCAGCTCACCATCGGGAGTCCGGGCCTATGGCTACACCTTC; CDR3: CASSPSGVRAYGYTF
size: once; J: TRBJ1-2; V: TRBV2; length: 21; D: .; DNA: TGTGCCAGCAGTCTCCGCCCGCCATCCAGCACAGGACGGCCGACTAACTATGGCTACACCTTC; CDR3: CASSLRPPSSTGRPTNYGYTF
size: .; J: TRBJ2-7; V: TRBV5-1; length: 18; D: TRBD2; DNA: TGCGCCAGCAGGAACCGGACTAGCGGGAAACGGACGGAGTACGAGCAGTACTTC; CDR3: CASRNRTSGKRTEYEQYF
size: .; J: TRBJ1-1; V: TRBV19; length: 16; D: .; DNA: TGTGCCAGTCTTTGGGGGGGCGCGGGGTACAGAACTGAAGCTTTCTTT; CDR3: CASLWGGAGYRTEAFF
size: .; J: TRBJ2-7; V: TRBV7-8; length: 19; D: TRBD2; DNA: TGTGCCAGCAGCGGACGAGGGGGCACAGCGGGAGGTGGTACCTACGAGCAGTACTTC; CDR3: CASSGRGGTAGGGTYEQYF
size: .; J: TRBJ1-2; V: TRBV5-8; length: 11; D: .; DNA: TGTGCCAGCAGACCGACAGATGGCTACACCTTC; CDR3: CASRPTDGYTF
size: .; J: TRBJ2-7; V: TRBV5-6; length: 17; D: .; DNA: TGTGCCAGCAGCCGTGACGGCCACCCAAGGGGGATCTACGAGCAGTACTTC; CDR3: CASSRDGHPRGIYEQYF
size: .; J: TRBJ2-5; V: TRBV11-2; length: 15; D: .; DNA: TGTGCCAGCAGCTCGCACAGGGACCACCAAGAGACCCAGTACTTC; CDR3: CASSSHRDHQETQYF
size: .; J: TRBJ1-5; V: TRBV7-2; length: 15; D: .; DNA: TGTGCCAGCAGCTTAGTGCGGGTCCCCACCGGGGCCCAGCATTTT; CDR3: CASSLVRVPTGAQHF
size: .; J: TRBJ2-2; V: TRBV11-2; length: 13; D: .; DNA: TGTGCCAGCAGACAACCAAACACCGGGGAGCTGTTTTTT; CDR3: CASRQPNTGELFF
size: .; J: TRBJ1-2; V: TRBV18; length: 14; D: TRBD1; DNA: TGTGCCAGCTCATCCAGGACAGGAACTATGGACTACACCTTC; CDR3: CASSSRTGTMDYTF
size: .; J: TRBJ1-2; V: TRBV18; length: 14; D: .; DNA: TGTGCCAGCTCACCACGAAGGGGTTTAAATGGCTACACCTTC; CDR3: CASSPRRGLNGYTF
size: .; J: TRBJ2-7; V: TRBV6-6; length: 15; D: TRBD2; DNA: TGTGCCAGCAGTTCCCGACTAGCGGGAGTGTACGAGCAGTACTTC; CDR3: CASSSRLAGVYEQYF
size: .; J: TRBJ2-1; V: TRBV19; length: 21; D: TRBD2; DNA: TGTGCCAGTAGTATCCCCACCCCCGGGGGAGCGGGAGGTCTCTCCTACAATGAGCAGTTCTTC; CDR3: CASSIPTPGGAGGLSYNEQFF
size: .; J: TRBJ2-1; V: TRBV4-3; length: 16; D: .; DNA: TGCGCCAGCAGCCAAAGGGGTCCAGGGGTATACAATGAGCAGTTCTTC; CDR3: CASSQRGPGVYNEQFF
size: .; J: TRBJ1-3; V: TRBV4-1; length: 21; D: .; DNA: TGCGCCAGCAGCCGTACTCCTCCCTTGGCGACGCCACAGTACTCTGGAAACACCATATATTTT; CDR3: CASSRTPPLATPQYSGNTIYF